The clone carrying this TCR beta chain was detected only a few times. Construction of the TCR beta libraries employed iRepertoire HTBI primers in conjunction with Arm-PCR of CDR3 regions. TCRdb called the multiplex PCR reads again in MiXCR, with one record for every CDR3 protein. The table lists 400,000 to 450,000 distinct CDR3 sequences, more than 12% of them singletons, with roughly 17% in the top ten. CDR3 length: 14 amino acids. V was cut by 4 bases and J by 0 bases, with 9 bases left in between. CDR1 is MRHNA, CDR2 SNTAGT, per germline. This sample stems from a study of regulatory T cells in long-lasting Graves disease. Time point reported: newly diagnosed GD, antithyroid drugs for less than 3 months. With RNA extracted from PBMCs as input, the TCR library was made. Each of the patients was recruited from an endocrinology department situated in Xi'an, China. These data are also associated with another study on T cells in Graves' hyperthyroidism and ophthalmopathy. That source adds: The TCR CDR3 was amplified in a first-round RT-PCR using the HTBI primer set.

Sequencing used peripheral blood mononuclear cells (PBMCs), obtained at new diagnosis, from a patient treated with antithyroid drugs. This TCR came from a woman in her 30s with Graves disease. The J gene is TRBJ1-1, the V gene TRBV6-4; D is uncertain. Here the CDR3 reads CASSADGLNTEAFF. The CDR3 DNA is TGTGCCAGCAGTGCGGACGGCCTGAACACTGAAGCTTTCTTT.